A selection of T cell receptor beta chains follows, all from one sample in a study of blood T cells in healthy people across ages. TCRdb fed the 5' RACE reads into MiXCR, producing one record per CDR3 protein. The sample lists hundreds of thousands of distinct CDR3 sequences, more than 45% occurring once. The sample consisted of blood. Receptors originate from a woman of 80 years or more in good health. CDR3s leave out the opening cysteine and the closing phenylalanine or tryptophan. The D gene is left open where the match is weak.

>-|TRBV3-1
VSSQVTVQETQY
>-|TRBV6-2/TRBV6-3
ASSYIGREQY
>TRBD2|TRBV7-2
ASSPQTSGFGNIQY
>-|TRBV6-6
ASRGRESSNEKLF
>-|TRBV15
ATSRDPGSGANVLT
>TRBD2|TRBV9
ASNGLAGDEQF
>TRBD2|TRBV27
ASSDGTSGGYNEQF
>-|TRBV5-1
ASSRAPNSYNEQF
>-|TRBV20-1
SARDRRGLNIQY
>-|TRBV7-9
ASSLFSKETQY
>-|TRBV28
ASSLLSYEQY
>-|TRBV28
ASAGGIYEQY
>-|TRBV7-2
ASILPTTGYNEQY
>-|TRBV29-1
SGDIGLNEQF
>-|TRBV24-1
ATRNRVNEQF
>-|TRBV28
ASGSGGTYEQY
>TRBD1|TRBV9
ASSDRQGPETQY
>-|TRBV2
ASSRSTTGDEQF
>-|TRBV10-3
ATSRSYEQY
>TRBD2|TRBV28
ASSSIRLAGDYNEQY
>-|TRBV18
ASSPSRAGELF
>TRBD2|TRBV5-1
ASSLMSGGTGELF
>-|TRBV5-1
ASSLTGDYNEQY
>-|TRBV5-1
ASTPLVGPSNEQY
>-|TRBV5-1
ASSLGQDLLGNEQY
>-|TRBV5-1
ASSHPGEEQF
>-|TRBV14
ASSLYHHVRETQY
>-|TRBV7-3
ASSLLIGDTQY
>-|TRBV3-1
ASSRRTNQETQY
>TRBD2|TRBV15
ATSLLTSGEETQY
>-|TRBV3-1
ASSQNGGGSANSPLH
>TRBD1|TRBV20-1
SAMDRFSYEQY
>-|TRBV6-5
ASSYSTAGASKRDEQF
>-|TRBV7-9
ASSPRGVHTGELF
>-|TRBV5-6
ASSLDPGLSTGELF
>-|TRBV7-2
ASSLVRGSGANVLT